These 20 T cell receptor beta chains share one sample of origin, sequenced in a study of PD-L1 blockade in urothelial cancer. Time point given: pretreatment peripheral blood. The data were produced by immunoSEQ multiplex PCR, yet TCRdb's version contains in-frame clones alone and is incomplete. This table holds about 95,000 clones, around 87% found once. The starting material was PBMCs, obtained around atezolizumab (anti-PD-L1) treatment. All receptors derive from a man in his 60s with urothelial cancer.

The rearrangement uses TRBV5-6 and TRBJ1-2; 8 bases match TRBD1. J gave up 5 bases and V 0 bases, and 6 bases lay outside the gene matches. The CDR3 spans 15 residues. Germline CDR1 is SGHDT and CDR2 is YYEEEE. CDR3 bases: TGTGCCAGCAGCTTGGTAGTGACAGGGGTTTATGGCTACACCTTC. The encoded protein is CASSLVVTGVYGYTF.

This chain connects TRBV7-9 to TRBJ2-7; D is unclear. This CDR3 is 11 amino acids long. Trimming shortened V by 2 bases and J by 6 bases, and 5 bases separated the two germline ends. Germline CDR1 and CDR2: SEHNR and FQNEAQ (reference sequence). CDR3: CASSLQFEQYF. In DNA, the CDR3 is TGTGCCAGCAGCTTACAGTTCGAGCAGTACTTC.

The chain uses TRBV7-2 and TRBJ1-1; D not certain. There are 12 residues in the CDR3. The germline V gene has CDR1 SGHTA and CDR2 FQGNSA. V dropped 7 bases and J dropped 6 bases, with 12 bases sitting between them. This CDR3 reads CASNLEAAEAFF. The DNA for the CDR3 is TGTGCCAGCAACCTCGAGGCGGCTGAAGCTTTCTTT.

J is TRBJ2-1 and V is TRBV5-4, with D possibly matching TRBD1 (6 bases). Trimming removed 0 bases at V and 7 bases at J, with 8 bases between. Germline values: CDR1 SGHNT, CDR2 YYREEE (reference sequence). This CDR3 has 13 residues. CDR3 sequence reads: CASSLVQGNEQFF. In DNA, the CDR3 is TGTGCCAGCAGCTTGGTACAGGGAAATGAGCAGTTCTTC.

This chain joins TRBV6-4 and TRBJ2-1; TRBD2 matches at 13 bases. CDR1 is MRHNA and CDR2 is SNTAGT in the germline V gene. The CDR3 has 15 residues. Germline trimming cut 0 bases from V and 15 bases from J; bases unmatched to any gene: 8. The CDR3 DNA reads as TGTGCCAGCAGTGACTCGGGGAGACTAGCGGGGGGCCTGTTCTTC. As protein: CASSDSGRLAGGLFF.

This chain connects TRBV10-2 to TRBJ1-5, with D unresolved. Germline V gives CDR1 WSHSY, CDR2 SAAADI. This CDR3 comprises 12 residues. Trimming cost V 8 bases and J 5 bases, with 10 bases left between them. The CDR3 DNA is TGCGCCAGCGGGCGGGAACATCAGCCCCAGCATTTT. Translation: CASGREHQPQHF.

V is TRBV5-1 and J is TRBJ2-3; 9 nucleotides line up with TRBD2. The CDR3 contains 17 residues. After removal of 0 bases from V and 3 bases from J, the junction contained 8 bases not matched to a gene. CDR1 SGHRS and CDR2 YFSETQ come from the germline V gene. CDR3 coding DNA: TGCGCCAGCAGCTTGGGGTTGGCGGGAGGGTCTACAGATACGCAGTATTTT. This gives the protein CASSLGLAGGSTDTQYF.

CDR3 DNA sequence: TGTGCCAGCAGCTTAGGGCCAGGGGGACAAGAGACCCAGTACTTC. Its translation is CASSLGPGGQETQYF. V is TRBV11-2 and J is TRBJ2-5, with 7 bases lining up with TRBD1. In germline, CDR1 is SGHAT, CDR2 FQNNGV. This CDR3 region has 15 residues. The V and J ends lost 1 base and 2 bases, in that order; junction bases with no gene match: 4.

The gene calls are TRBV7-8 and TRBJ1-4; 8 bases agree with TRBD1. This CDR3 region has 16 residues. The V gene end was trimmed by 2 bases and the J gene end by 13 bases; junction bases not matched to a gene: 15. Germline V gene sequence: CDR1 SGHVS, CDR2 FQNEAQ. The CDR3 sequence is CASSLRTQPGQARLFF. The CDR3 region has the DNA TGTGCCAGCAGCTTACGCACTCAACCGGGACAGGCCCGACTGTTTTTT.

The J gene is TRBJ2-1, the V gene TRBV6-5, with a possible D match to TRBD1 (5 bases). The CDR3 spans 12 residues. Trimming cost V 5 bases and J 6 bases, with 8 bases left between them. Germline CDR1 reads MNHEY; CDR2 reads SVGAGI. The CDR3 region has the DNA TGTGCCAGCAGTACGGACACCAATGAGCAGTTCTTC. Its protein product is CASSTDTNEQFF.

The chain recombines TRBV9 with TRBJ2-7; maybe TRBD1 (5 bases). This CDR3 comprises 14 residues. Germline V gene lookup returns CDR1 SGDLS and CDR2 YYNGEE. V was clipped by 0 bases and J by 3 bases, with 10 bases between them. CDR3 sequence: CASSVAPTGYEQYF. The CDR3, as DNA: TGTGCCAGCAGCGTAGCTCCTACAGGCTACGAGCAGTACTTC.

This chain links TRBV5-6 with TRBJ2-3; 9 positions match TRBD2. This CDR3 contains 17 residues. J gave up 2 bases and V 1 base, and 8 bases lay outside the gene matches. Germline values: CDR1 SGHDT, CDR2 YYEEEE. The CDR3, as DNA: TGTGCCAGCAGCTTGAAATTAGCGGGGGACTCCACAGATACGCAGTATTTT. It codes for CASSLKLAGDSTDTQYF.

This clone was seen only once. The rearrangement joins TRBV11-2 to TRBJ1-2; 10 nucleotides line up with TRBD1. This CDR3 has 15 residues. Germline values: CDR1 SGHAT, CDR2 FQNNGV. Unmatched junction bases numbered 11, after V lost 5 bases and J lost 8 bases. CDR3 in amino acids: CASSHPGQGKRGYTF. The CDR3 DNA reads TGTGCCAGCAGCCACCCGGGACAGGGGAAAAGAGGCTACACCTTC.

V and J are TRBV28 and TRBJ1-1; possible D gene TRBD1, 6 bases. The CDR3 has 14 amino acids. Per the germline V gene, CDR1 is MDHEN and CDR2 is SYDVKM. V was clipped by 8 bases and J by 5 bases, with 18 bases between them. The chain's CDR3 is CASLETNRVTEAFF. The CDR3 DNA is TGTGCCAGCCTTGAAACTAACAGGGTTACTGAAGCTTTCTTT.

The chain is built from TRBV14 and TRBJ1-1; TRBD1 aligns across 7 bases. Losses at the gene ends were 4 bases for V and 6 bases for J; bases not matched to a gene: 11. CDR3 length equals 15 residues. Germline V gives CDR1 SGHDN, CDR2 FVKESK. The CDR3, as DNA: TGTGCCAGCAGCCCGACAGGGCTGGCGGGCGCTGAAGCTTTCTTT. Translating gives CASSPTGLAGAEAFF.

The chain carries TRBV10-2 and TRBJ1-1; D uncertain. The CDR3 has 13 amino acids. Germline V gene data show CDR1 as WSHSY and CDR2 as SAAADI. Trimming removed 4 bases from V and 4 bases from J, with 10 bases in between. The CDR3 here is CASSVEGTTEAFF. DNA of the CDR3: TGCGCCAGCAGTGTGGAGGGAACCACTGAAGCTTTCTTT.

This clone was recorded a few times. The chain combines TRBV19 with TRBJ1-6; possibly TRBD1 for D (5 bases). The CDR3 is 15 amino acids. The germline V gene encodes CDR1 LNHDA and CDR2 SQIVND (reference sequence). V lost 7 bases and J 7 bases, leaving 17 bases between the germline ends. The CDR3 is CASTPGVSRNSPLHF. CDR3 DNA sequence: TGTGCCAGTACCCCGGGGGTGAGCAGAAATTCACCCCTCCACTTT.

CDR3 in amino acids: CASSPFLDSQGNTIYF. The CDR3, as DNA: TGCGCCAGCAGCCCATTCCTGGACAGTCAAGGAAACACCATATATTTT. J is TRBJ1-3 and V is TRBV5-1; a possible D gene is TRBD1 (6 bases). Germline lookup yields CDR1 SGHRS and CDR2 YFSETQ. This CDR3 spans 16 amino acids. Deletions cut 4 bases from V and 4 bases from J, with 18 bases between.

This rearrangement joins TRBV4-1 to TRBJ2-5, with 15 bases matching TRBD2. CDR1 is MGHRA, CDR2 YSYEKL, per germline. Trimming took 1 base from V and 7 from J; bases not matched to a gene: 7. The length of the CDR3 is 17 residues. The CDR3 spells CASSQGERTSGRVTQYF. CDR3 sequence (DNA): TGCGCCAGCAGCCAAGGCGAAAGGACTAGCGGGAGGGTGACCCAGTACTTC.

The chain has TRBV9 and TRBJ2-4; perhaps TRBD1 as D (6 bases). Germline values: CDR1 SGDLS, CDR2 YYNGEE. This CDR3 is 15 amino acids long. Trimming removed 3 bases at V and 0 bases at J, with 10 bases between. The CDR3 sequence: CASSGIQGAKNIQYF. DNA for the CDR3: TGTGCCAGCAGCGGAATACAGGGAGCCAAAAACATTCAGTACTTC.